These T cell receptor beta chains were read from a single sample in a study of cytomegalovirus exposure and HLA in healthy donors. The method was immunoSEQ multiplex PCR; TCRdb's version includes in-frame clones alone and lacks a portion of them. The data contain about 140,000 clones, 80% of them seen just once; the ten biggest clones take up about 2.2%. The sequenced sample consisted of PBMCs. The source is a man aged 50-59 years in good health and CMV-seronegative. CDR3s include the opening cysteine and the closing phenylalanine or tryptophan. A D gene is named only where the DNA matches it firmly. Size is omitted from some rows. Given values are once, few, many or a class for expanded clones.

V gene	J gene	CDR3 length	D gene	clone size	CDR3 protein	CDR3 DNA
TRBV6-5	TRBJ2-2	15	TRBD1	.	CASSLGGPGTGELFF	TGTGCCAGCAGTTTAGGGGGCCCAGGAACCGGGGAGCTGTTTTTT
TRBV18	TRBJ2-2	14	.	few	CASSPTTNTGELFF	TGTGCCAGCTCACCAACTACTAACACCGGGGAGCTGTTTTTT
TRBV5-1	TRBJ1-2	13	.	.	CASSLDRHYGYTF	TGCGCCAGCAGCTTGGACAGGCACTATGGCTACACCTTC
TRBV11-3	TRBJ2-1	15	TRBD1	.	CASSTGQGGWDEQFF	TGTGCCAGCAGCACGGGACAGGGGGGCTGGGATGAGCAGTTCTTC
TRBV9	TRBJ1-3	16	.	.	CASSVDGGASGNTIYF	TGTGCCAGCAGCGTAGATGGAGGGGCTTCGGGAAACACCATATATTTT
TRBV9	TRBJ1-3	15	.	.	CASSVPTVTGNTIYF	TGTGCCAGCAGCGTGCCTACAGTAACTGGAAACACCATATATTTT
TRBV19	TRBJ2-3	15	TRBD2	.	CASSTLAGGPVEGMF	TGTGCCAGTAGTACACTAGCGGGGGGGCCGGTTGAGGGGATGTTT
TRBV30	TRBJ1-1	11	TRBD1	.	CAWSRTGDAFF	TGTGCCTGGTCAAGGACAGGGGATGCTTTCTTT
TRBV6-9	TRBJ1-1	12	.	.	CARNSLNTEAFF	TGTGCCAGAAACAGCTTGAACACTGAAGCTTTCTTT
TRBV18	TRBJ1-2	15	.	.	CASSPLGARANGYTF	TGTGCCAGCTCACCACTTGGGGCGCGAGCGAATGGCTACACCTTC
TRBV5-1	TRBJ1-2	14	TRBD1	few	CASSLGQGGYGYTF	TGCGCCAGCAGCTTGGGACAGGGGGGATATGGCTACACCTTC
TRBV7-2	TRBJ1-1	14	.	few	CASSLRAGWTEAFF	TGTGCCAGCAGCTTAAGGGCAGGGTGGACTGAAGCTTTCTTT
TRBV14	TRBJ2-7	13	.	.	CASSQRGDYEQYF	TGTGCCAGCAGCCAACGCGGGGACTACGAGCAGTACTTC
TRBV7-9	TRBJ2-5	14	.	.	CASSLVGDQETQYF	TGTGCCAGCAGCTTGGTAGGAGACCAAGAGACCCAGTACTTC
TRBV19	TRBJ1-1	14	.	few	CASSRNGGNTEAFF	TGTGCCAGTAGTAGAAACGGGGGGAACACTGAAGCTTTCTTT
TRBV2	TRBJ2-1	10	.	.	CACSGERRFF	TGTGCCTGTTCCGGGGAGAGAAGGTTCTTC
TRBV28	TRBJ2-1	16	TRBD2	.	CASSFSSGANYNEQFF	TGTGCCAGCAGTTTTAGTAGCGGGGCTAACTACAATGAGCAGTTCTTC
TRBV2	TRBJ2-1	15	TRBD1	.	CASSEALTGANEQFF	TGTGCCAGCAGTGAAGCTTTAACAGGGGCCAATGAGCAGTTCTTC
TRBV5-6	TRBJ2-7	13	.	.	CASSPRRGYEQYF	TGTGCCAGCAGCCCGAGGCGCGGGTACGAGCAGTACTTC
TRBV9	TRBJ2-5	14	.	.	CASSPRLTQETQYF	TGTGCCAGCAGTCCCAGACTTACACAAGAGACCCAGTACTTC
TRBV5-6	TRBJ1-1	13	.	.	CASSLGRNTEAFF	TGTGCCAGCAGCTTGGGTCGGAACACTGAAGCTTTCTTT
TRBV9	TRBJ2-1	15	TRBD1	.	CASSLNPTGFNEQFF	TGTGCCAGCAGCCTAAATCCGACAGGGTTCAATGAGCAGTTCTTC
TRBV2	TRBJ2-3	17	TRBD2	.	CASSGALSSGSTDTQYF	TGTGCCAGCAGTGGGGCCTTATCTAGCGGGAGCACAGATACGCAGTATTTT
TRBV7-9	TRBJ2-5	16	TRBD2	.	CASSFLAGGRWETQYF	TGTGCCAGCAGCTTCCTAGCGGGAGGGAGGTGGGAGACCCAGTACTTC
TRBV5-1	TRBJ2-1	14	.	few	CASSLAVSDNEQFF	TGCGCCAGCAGCTTGGCCGTCTCGGACAATGAGCAGTTCTTC
TRBV25-1	TRBJ2-1	16	.	.	CASSDSRQANGDEQFF	TGTGCCAGCAGTGATAGTCGACAGGCGAATGGCGATGAGCAGTTCTTC
TRBV15	TRBJ1-5	14	.	few	CATSGMDTNQPQHF	TGTGCCACCAGCGGGATGGACACCAATCAGCCCCAGCATTTT
TRBV2	TRBJ2-2	15	.	.	CASRGGNSNTGELFF	TGTGCCAGCAGGGGGGGAAACTCGAACACCGGGGAGCTGTTTTTT
TRBV28	TRBJ1-4	15	.	.	CASSEARGTNEKLFF	TGTGCCAGCAGTGAAGCCCGGGGAACTAATGAAAAACTGTTTTTT
TRBV30	TRBJ1-2	13	.	.	CAWSIQGSYGYTF	TGTGCCTGGAGTATACAGGGATCCTATGGCTACACCTTC
TRBV7-3	TRBJ2-4	13	.	once	CASSSGLFDIQYF	TGTGCCAGCAGCTCAGGACTTTTCGACATTCAGTACTTC
TRBV7-8	TRBJ2-5	14	TRBD1	.	CASSFGQGGETQYF	TGTGCCAGCAGCTTTGGACAGGGAGGCGAGACCCAGTACTTC
TRBV20-1	TRBJ2-5	11	.	.	CSAPGFPGQYF	TGCAGTGCCCCGGGGTTCCCGGGCCAGTACTTC
TRBV27	TRBJ1-4	14	.	.	CASSLSGAAEKLFF	TGTGCCAGCAGTTTATCGGGGGCGGCTGAAAAACTGTTTTTT
TRBV5-4	TRBJ2-1	15	TRBD2	.	CASSLPRGVINEQFF	TGTGCCAGCAGCTTGCCGCGGGGGGTGATAAATGAGCAGTTCTTC
TRBV5-1	TRBJ2-7	15	TRBD2	.	CASSRSSGGAYEQYF	TGCGCCAGCAGCCGCTCTAGCGGGGGAGCCTACGAGCAGTACTTC
TRBV29-1	TRBJ2-1	17	.	once	CSVTKRTRGATYNEQFF	TGCAGCGTCACTAAAAGGACCCGGGGGGCTACCTACAATGAGCAGTTCTTC